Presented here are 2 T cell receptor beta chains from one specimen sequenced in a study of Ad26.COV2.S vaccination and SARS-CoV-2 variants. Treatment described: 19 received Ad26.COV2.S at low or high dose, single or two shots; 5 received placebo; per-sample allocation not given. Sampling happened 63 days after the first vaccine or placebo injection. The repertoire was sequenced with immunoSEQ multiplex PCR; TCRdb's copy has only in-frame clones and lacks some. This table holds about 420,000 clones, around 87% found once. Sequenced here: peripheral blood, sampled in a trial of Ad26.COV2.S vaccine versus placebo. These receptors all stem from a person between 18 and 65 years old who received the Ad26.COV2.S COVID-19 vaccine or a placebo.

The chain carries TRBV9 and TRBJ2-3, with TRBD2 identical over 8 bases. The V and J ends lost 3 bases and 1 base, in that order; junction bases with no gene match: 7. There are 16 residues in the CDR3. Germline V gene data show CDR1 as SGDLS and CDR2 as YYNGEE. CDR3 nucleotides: TGTGCCAGCAGCGCTCGTAGCGGGGAGGGCACAGATACGCAGTATTTT. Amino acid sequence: CASSARSGEGTDTQYF. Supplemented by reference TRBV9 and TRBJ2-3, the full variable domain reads DSGVTQTPKHLITATGQRVTLRCSPRSGDLSVYWYQQSLDQGLQFLIQYYNGEERAKGNILERFSAQQFPDLHSELNLSSLELGDSALYFCASSARSGEGTDTQYFGPGTRLTVL.

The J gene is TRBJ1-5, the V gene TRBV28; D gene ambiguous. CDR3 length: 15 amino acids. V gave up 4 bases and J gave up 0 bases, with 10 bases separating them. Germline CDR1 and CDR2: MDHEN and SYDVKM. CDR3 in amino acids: CASSSGSLSNQPQHF. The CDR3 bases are TGTGCCAGCAGTTCTGGTTCCCTTAGCAATCAGCCCCAGCATTTT.